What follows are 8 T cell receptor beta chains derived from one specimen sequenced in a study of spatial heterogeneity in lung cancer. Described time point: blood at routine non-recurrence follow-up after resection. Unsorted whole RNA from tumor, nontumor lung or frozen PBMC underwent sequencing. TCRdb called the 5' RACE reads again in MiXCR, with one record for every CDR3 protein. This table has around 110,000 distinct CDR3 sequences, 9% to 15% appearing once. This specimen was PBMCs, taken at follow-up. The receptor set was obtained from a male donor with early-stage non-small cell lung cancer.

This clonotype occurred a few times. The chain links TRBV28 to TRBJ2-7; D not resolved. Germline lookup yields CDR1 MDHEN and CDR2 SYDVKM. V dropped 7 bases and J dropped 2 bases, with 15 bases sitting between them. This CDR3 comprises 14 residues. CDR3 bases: TGTGCCAGCACCCCGACAAGAAGGGCCTACGAGCAGTACTTC. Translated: CASTPTRRAYEQYF.

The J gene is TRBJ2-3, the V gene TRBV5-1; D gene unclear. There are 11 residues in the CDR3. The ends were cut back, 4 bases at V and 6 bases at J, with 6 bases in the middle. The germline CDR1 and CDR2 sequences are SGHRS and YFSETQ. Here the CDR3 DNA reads TGCGCCAGCAGCCGGGCGGATACGCAGTATTTT. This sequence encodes CASSRADTQYF.

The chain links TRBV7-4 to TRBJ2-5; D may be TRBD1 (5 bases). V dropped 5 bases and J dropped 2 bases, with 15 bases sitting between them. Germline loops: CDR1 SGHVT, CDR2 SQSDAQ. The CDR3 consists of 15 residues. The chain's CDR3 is CASSLQMGPQETQYF. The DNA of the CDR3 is TGTGCCAGCAGCCTCCAGATGGGGCCTCAAGAGACCCAGTACTTC.

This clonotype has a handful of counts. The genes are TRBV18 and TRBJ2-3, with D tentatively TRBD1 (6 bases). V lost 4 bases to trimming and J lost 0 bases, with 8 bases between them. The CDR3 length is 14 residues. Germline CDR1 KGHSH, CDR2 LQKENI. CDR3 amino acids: CASSLGTSTDTQYF. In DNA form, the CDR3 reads TGTGCCAGCTCACTTGGGACAAGCACAGATACGCAGTATTTT.

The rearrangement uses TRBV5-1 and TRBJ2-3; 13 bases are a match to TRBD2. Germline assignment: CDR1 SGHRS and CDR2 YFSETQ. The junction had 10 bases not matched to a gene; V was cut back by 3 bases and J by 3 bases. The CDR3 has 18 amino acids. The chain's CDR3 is CASSSATSGGPPTDTQYF. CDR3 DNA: TGCGCCAGCAGCTCCGCGACTAGCGGGGGGCCCCCGACAGATACGCAGTATTTT.

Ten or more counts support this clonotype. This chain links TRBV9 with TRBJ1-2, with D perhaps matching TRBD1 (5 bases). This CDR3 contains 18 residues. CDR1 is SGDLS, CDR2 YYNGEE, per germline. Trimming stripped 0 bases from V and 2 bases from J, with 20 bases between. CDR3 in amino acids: CASSVDLPGPSDNYGYTF. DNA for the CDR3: TGTGCCAGCAGCGTAGACTTGCCGGGGCCCAGTGACAACTATGGCTACACCTTC.

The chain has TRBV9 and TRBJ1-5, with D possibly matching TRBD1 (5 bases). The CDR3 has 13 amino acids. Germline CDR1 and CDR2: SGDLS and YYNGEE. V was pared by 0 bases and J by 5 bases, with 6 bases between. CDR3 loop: CASSVAGDQPQHF. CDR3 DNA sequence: TGTGCCAGCAGCGTAGCGGGGGATCAGCCCCAGCATTTT.

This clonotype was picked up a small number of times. The CDR3 loop is CASSGLAGGPTDTQYF. CDR3 coding DNA: TGCGCCAGCAGCGGGCTAGCGGGGGGGCCGACAGATACGCAGTATTTT. The chain combines TRBV5-1 with TRBJ2-3; 12 nucleotides line up with TRBD2. The germline V gene has CDR1 SGHRS and CDR2 YFSETQ. V was clipped by 4 bases and J by 3 bases; unmatched bases: 6. The CDR3 runs to 16 residues.